This T cell receptor beta chain derives from a study of blood T cell repertoires in COVID-19. As to this clone: At one end the junction does not follow the germline gene, possibly because of a read error.

The CDR3 is made up of 14 amino acids. The germline V gene has CDR1 LNHDA and CDR2 SQIVND (reference sequence). Followed longitudinally, the Seattle patients had been enrolled during active infection. Original processing methods: Reference gene primer amplification yielded estimated nucleated cell counts. Clones were sequenced by immunoSEQ multiplex PCR, and TCRdb holds only the in-frame ones, with some missing. For V, J and clone size, that table is used; D and trimming come from the DNA. Here the sample spans 160,000 or so clones, roughly 89% being singletons. The chain links TRBV19 to TRBJ1-1; D is unclear. This receptor was taken from a woman aged 70-85 years with COVID-19, enrolled during active disease. The sequenced sample was peripheral blood. The CDR3 bases are TGTGCCAGTAGTCTAGAACCACAGAACACTGAAGCTTTCTTT. Its protein product is CASSLEPQNTEAFF.